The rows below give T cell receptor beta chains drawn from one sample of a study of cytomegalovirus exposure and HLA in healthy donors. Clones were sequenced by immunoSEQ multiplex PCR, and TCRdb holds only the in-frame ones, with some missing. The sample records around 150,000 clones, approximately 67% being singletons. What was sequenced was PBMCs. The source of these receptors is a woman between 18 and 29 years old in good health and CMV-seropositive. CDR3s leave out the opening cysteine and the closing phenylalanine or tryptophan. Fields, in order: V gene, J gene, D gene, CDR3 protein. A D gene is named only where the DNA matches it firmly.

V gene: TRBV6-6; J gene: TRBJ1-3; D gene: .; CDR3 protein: ASRQQGIGNTIY
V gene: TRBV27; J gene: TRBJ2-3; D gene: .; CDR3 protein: ASSLFSTDTQY
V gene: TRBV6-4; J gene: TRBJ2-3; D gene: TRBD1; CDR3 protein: ASSEGDRGPGGADTQY
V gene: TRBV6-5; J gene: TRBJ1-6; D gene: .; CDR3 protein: ASSYSLTVLNSPLH
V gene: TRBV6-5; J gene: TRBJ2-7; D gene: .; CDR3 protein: ASSVGVDEQY
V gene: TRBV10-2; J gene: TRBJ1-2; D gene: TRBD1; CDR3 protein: ASSGYGQGGYGYT
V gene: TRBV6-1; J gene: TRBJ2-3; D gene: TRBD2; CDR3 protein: ASTYAAGVTDTQY
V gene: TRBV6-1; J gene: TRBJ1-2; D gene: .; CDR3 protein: ASSAPGGWNYGYT
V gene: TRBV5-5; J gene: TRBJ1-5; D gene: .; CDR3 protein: ASSPAGVWGNQPQH
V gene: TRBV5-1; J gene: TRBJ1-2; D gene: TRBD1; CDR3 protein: ASSITGANNYGYT
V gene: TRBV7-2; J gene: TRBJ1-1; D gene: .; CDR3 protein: ASSLVARENTEAF
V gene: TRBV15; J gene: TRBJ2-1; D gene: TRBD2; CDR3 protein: ATTASGKSSYNEQF
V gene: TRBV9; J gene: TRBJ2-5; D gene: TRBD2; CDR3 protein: ASSEGLAERETQY
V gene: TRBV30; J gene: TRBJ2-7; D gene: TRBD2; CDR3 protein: AGTGTSGGREQY
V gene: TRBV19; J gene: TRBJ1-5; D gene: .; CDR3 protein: ASSEEGYQPQH
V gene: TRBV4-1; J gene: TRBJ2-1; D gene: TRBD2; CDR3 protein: ASSQDPRTSTF
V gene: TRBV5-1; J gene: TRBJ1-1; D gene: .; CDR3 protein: ASSLTGENTEAF